This T cell receptor beta chain was sequenced for a study of cytomegalovirus exposure and HLA in healthy donors. Study-level information: The same platform was used for the 100 to 150 validation repertoires and the approximately 670 first-cohort repertoires, a later analysis reported. Study findings and constraints: Confirmation in vitro established that three CMV-associated chains were specific for CMV antigens.

The CDR3 is 16 amino acids. V was clipped by 3 bases and J by 2 bases, with 16 bases between them. Per the germline V gene, CDR1 is MNHNS and CDR2 is SASEGT. On this clone: Its target is not known.

The table came from immunoSEQ multiplex PCR; TCRdb's copy has only in-frame clones and leaves some out. Among about 340,000 clones listed, about nine tenths were seen once. The specimen was PBMCs. The receptor comes from a woman aged 18-30 years in good health and CMV-seronegative. This chain connects TRBV6-1 to TRBJ1-2; D might be TRBD1 (5 bases). This CDR3 reads CASSEEGSPRNYGYTF. The CDR3 coding sequence is TGTGCCAGCAGTGAGGAGGGGTCGCCCCGCAACTATGGCTACACCTTC.